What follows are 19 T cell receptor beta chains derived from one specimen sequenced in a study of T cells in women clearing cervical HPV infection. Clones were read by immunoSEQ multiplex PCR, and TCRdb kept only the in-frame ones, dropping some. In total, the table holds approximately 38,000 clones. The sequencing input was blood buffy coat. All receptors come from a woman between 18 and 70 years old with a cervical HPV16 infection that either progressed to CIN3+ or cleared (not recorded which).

The CDR3 bases that were read are TGCGCCAGCAGCTTGGGAGACTCCGTAGGGCCC. The encoded protein is CASSLGDSVGP. The whole CDR3 protein is CASSLGDSVGPQHF. The rearrangement uses TRBV5-1 and TRBJ1-5; D not certain. Read data end 3 residues before the CDR3 end; the end is taken from the germline J gene. Germline V CDR1 and CDR2: SGHRS, YFSETQ. V shed 0 bases and J shed 9 bases, with 13 bases lying between them. The CDR3 is 14 amino acids.

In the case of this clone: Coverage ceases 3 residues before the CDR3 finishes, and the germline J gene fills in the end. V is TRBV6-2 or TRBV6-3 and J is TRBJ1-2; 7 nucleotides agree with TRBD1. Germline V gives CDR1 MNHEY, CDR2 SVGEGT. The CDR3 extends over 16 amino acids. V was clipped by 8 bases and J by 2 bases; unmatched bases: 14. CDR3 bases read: TGTGCCAGCTGTCCAGGGGGTCTTCGTAGGAACTATGGC. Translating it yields CASCPGGLRRNYG. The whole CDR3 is CASCPGGLRRNYGYTF.

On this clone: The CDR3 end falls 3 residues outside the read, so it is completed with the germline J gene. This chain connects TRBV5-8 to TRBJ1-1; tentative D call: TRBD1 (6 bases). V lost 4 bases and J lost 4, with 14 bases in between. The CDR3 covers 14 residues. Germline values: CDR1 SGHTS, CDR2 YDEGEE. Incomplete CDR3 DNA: TGTGCCAGCAGCGGCGCAGGGGAGGGCACTGAA. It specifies CASSGAGEGTE. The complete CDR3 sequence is CASSGAGEGTEAFF.

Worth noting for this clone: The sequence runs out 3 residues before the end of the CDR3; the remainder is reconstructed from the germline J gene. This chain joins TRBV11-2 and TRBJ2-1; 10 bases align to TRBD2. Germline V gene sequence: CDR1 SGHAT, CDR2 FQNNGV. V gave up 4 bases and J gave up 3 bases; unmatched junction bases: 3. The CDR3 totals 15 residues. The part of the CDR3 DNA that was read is TGTGCCAGCAGCTCGGGACTAGCGAACTACAATGAG. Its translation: CASSSGLANYNE. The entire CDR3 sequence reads CASSSGLANYNEQFF.

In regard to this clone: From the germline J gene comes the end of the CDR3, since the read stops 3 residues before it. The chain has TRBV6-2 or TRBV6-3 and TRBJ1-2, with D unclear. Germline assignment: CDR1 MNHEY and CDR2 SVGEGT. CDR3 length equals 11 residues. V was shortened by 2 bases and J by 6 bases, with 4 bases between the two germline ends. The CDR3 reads CASSYPNGYTF. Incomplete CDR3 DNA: TGTGCCAGCAGTTACCCTAATGGC.

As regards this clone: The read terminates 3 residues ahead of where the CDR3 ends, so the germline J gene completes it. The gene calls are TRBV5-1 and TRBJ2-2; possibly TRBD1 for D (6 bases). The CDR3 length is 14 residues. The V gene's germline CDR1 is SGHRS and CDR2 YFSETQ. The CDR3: CASRPGTSNEKLFF. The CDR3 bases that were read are TGCGCCAGCAGACCCGGGACAAGCAATGAAAAG.

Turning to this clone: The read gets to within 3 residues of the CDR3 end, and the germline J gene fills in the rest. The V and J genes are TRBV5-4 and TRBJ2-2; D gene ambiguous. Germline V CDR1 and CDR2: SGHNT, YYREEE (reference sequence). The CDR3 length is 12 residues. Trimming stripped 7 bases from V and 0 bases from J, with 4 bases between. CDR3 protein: CASPANTGELFF. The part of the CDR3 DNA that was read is TGTGCCAGCCCGGCGAACACCGGGGAG.

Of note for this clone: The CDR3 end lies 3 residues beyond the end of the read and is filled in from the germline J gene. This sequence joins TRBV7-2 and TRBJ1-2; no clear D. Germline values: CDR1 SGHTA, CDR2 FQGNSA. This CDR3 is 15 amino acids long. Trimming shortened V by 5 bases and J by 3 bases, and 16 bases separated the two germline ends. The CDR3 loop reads CASSLSPWQDYGYTF. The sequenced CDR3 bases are TGTGCCAGCAGCCTAAGCCCGTGGCAGGACTATGGC.

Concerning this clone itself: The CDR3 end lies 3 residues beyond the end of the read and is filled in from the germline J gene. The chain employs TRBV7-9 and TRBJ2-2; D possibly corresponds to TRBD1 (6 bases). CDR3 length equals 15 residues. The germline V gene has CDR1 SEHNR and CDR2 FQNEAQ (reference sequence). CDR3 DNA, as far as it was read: TGTGCCAGCAGCCGGCCGGGACACGAGCCCTGGGTG. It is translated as CASSRPGHEPWV. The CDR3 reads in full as CASSRPGHEPWVLFF.

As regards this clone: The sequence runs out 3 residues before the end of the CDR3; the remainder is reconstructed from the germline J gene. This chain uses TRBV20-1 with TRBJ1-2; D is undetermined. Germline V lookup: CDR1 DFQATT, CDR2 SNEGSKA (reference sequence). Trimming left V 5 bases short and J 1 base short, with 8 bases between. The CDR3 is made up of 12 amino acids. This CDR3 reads CSAGGDNYGYTF. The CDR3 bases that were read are TGCAGTGCTGGCGGGGATAACTATGGC.

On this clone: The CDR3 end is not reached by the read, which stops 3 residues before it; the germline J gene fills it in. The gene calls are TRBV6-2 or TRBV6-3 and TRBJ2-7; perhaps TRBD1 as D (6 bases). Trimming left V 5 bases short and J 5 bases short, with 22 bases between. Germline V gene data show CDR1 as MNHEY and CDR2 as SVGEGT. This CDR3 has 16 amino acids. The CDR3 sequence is CASSAGTIISLDEQYF. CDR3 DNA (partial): TGTGCCAGCAGTGCCGGGACAATCATCAGTCTGGACGAG.

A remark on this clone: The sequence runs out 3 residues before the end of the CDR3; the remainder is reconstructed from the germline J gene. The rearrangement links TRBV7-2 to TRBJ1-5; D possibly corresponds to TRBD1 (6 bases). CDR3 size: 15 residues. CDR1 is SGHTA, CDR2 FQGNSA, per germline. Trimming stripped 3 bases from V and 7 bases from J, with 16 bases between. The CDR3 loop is CASSFSSGVGQPQHF. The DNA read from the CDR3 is TGTGCCAGCAGCTTTTCTTCAGGGGTAGGGCAGCCC.

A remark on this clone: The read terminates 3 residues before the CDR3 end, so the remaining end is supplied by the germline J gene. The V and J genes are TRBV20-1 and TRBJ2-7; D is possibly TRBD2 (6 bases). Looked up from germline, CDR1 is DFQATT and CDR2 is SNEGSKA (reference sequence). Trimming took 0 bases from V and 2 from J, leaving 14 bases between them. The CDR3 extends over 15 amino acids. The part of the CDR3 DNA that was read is TGCAGTGCTAGAGATTTGGGGACTTTCGCCTACGAG. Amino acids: CSARDLGTFAYE. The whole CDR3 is CSARDLGTFAYEQYF.

This chain's CDR3 is CASSEIGPTYDYTF. CDR3 bases read: TGTGCCAGCAGTGAAATAGGGCCAACCTACGAC. The rearrangement links TRBV2 to TRBJ1-2, with unresolved D. The sequence runs out 3 residues before the end of the CDR3; the remainder is reconstructed from the germline J gene. Germline V gene lookup returns CDR1 SNHLY and CDR2 FYNNEI. This CDR3 comprises 14 residues.

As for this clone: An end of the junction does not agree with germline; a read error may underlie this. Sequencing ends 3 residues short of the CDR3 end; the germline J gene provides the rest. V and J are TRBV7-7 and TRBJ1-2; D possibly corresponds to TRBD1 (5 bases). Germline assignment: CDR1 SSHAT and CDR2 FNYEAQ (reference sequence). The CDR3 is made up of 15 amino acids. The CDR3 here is CASSQGQRTTDTYTF. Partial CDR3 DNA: TGTGCTAGCAGCCAAGGACAACGGACCACAGATACC.

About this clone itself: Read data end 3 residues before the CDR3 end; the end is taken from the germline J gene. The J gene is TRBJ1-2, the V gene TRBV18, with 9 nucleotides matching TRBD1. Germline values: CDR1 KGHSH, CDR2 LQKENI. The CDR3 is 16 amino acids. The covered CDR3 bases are TGTGCCAGCTCACCATCCCGGGACAGGGTCTGGTACGAC. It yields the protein CASSPSRDRVWYD. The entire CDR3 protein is CASSPSRDRVWYDYTF. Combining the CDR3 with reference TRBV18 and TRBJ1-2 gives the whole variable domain NAGVMQNPRHLVRRRGQEARLRCSPMKGHSHVYWYRQLPEEGLKFMVYLQKENIIDESGMPKERFSAEFPKEGPSILRIQQVVRGDSAAYFCASSPSRDRVWYDYTFGSGTRLTVV.

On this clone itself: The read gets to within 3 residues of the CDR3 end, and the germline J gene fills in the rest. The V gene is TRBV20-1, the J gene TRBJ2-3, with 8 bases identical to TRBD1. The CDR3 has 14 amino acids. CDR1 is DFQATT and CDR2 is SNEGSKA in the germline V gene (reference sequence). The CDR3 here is CSAAQGQGQETQYF. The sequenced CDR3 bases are TGCAGTGCTGCCCAAGGACAGGGACAAGAGACG.

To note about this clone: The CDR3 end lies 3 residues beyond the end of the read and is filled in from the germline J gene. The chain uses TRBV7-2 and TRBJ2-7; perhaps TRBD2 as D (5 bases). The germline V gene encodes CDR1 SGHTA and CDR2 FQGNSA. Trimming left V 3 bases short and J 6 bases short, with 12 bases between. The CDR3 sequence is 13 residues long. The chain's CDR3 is CASSLWLAPEQYF. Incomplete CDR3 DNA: TGTGCCAGCAGCTTGTGGCTAGCTCCCGAG.

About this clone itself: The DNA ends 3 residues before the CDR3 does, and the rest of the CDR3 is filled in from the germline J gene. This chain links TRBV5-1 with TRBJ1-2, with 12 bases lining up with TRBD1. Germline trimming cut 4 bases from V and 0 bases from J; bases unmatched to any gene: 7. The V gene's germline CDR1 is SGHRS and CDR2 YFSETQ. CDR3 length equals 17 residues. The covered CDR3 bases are TGCGCCAGCAGCGTGGGACAGGGGGCTTCAGCTAACTATGGC. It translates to CASSVGQGASANYG. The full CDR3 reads CASSVGQGASANYGYTF. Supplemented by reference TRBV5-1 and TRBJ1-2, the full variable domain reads KAGVTQTPRYLIKTRGQQVTLSCSPISGHRSVSWYQQTPGQGLQFLFEYFSETQRNKGNFPGRFSGRQFSNSRSEMNVSTLELGDSALYLCASSVGQGASANYGYTFGSGTRLTVV.